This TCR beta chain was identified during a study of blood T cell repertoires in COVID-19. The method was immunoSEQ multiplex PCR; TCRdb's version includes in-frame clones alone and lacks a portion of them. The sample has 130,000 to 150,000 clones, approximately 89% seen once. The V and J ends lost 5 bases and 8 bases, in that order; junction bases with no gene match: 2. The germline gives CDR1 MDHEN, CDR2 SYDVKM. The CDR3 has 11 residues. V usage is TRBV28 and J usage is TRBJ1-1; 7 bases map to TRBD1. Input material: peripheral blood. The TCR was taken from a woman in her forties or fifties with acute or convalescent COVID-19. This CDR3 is CASSPGQEAFF. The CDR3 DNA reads TGTGCCAGCAGTCCGGGACAGGAAGCTTTCTTT. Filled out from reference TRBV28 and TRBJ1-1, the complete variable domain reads DVKVTQSSRYLVKRTGEKVFLECVQDMDHENMFWYRQDPGLGLRLIYFSYDVKMKEKGDIPEGYSVSREKKERFSLILESASTNQTSMYLCASSPGQEAFFGQGTRLTVV.